This is a list of T cell receptor beta chains from one sample in a study of graft-versus-host responses after intestinal transplantation. TCRdb keeps only in-frame clones here, not all; method: immunoSEQ multiplex PCR. There are some 9,900 clones in the sample; 80% to 95% occur only once, and around 3.5% lies in the top ten. The input for sequencing was PBMCs, taken 40 to 45 days after intestinal transplantation. Receptors were obtained from a human patient who received an intestinal transplant, so some T cells may come from the graft donor. Each CDR3 is given with its conserved first and last residue. D genes are given only for firm matches. The listing skips clone size in some rows; elsewhere it reads once, few, many or a size class.

cdr3_nt cdr3_aa j_call d_call clone_size v_call
TGTGCCAGCAGCACCCAGGGTGGGTGGAATCAGCCCCAGCATTTT CASSTQGGWNQPQHF TRBJ1-5 . . TRBV5-8
TGTGCCAGCAGCTTGGTTGGGGGCGGAAGGTACGAGCAGTACTTC CASSLVGGGRYEQYF TRBJ2-7 . once TRBV5-4
TGTGCCAGCAGCGGACCCCGGGCCGACAATGAGCAGTTCTTC CASSGPRADNEQFF TRBJ2-1 . . TRBV9
TGCGCCAGCAGCTTGGCTTTAGCGACAGCCCAAGAGACCCAGTACTTC CASSLALATAQETQYF TRBJ2-5 . . TRBV5-1
TGTGCCAGCAGCTTAGCCTGGGGGACAGGGGGCGAAAAACTGTTTTTT CASSLAWGTGGEKLFF TRBJ1-4 TRBD1 . TRBV13
TGTGCCAGCAGTTACCCCCTAGCGGGGGACGAGCAGTACTTC CASSYPLAGDEQYF TRBJ2-7 TRBD2 . TRBV6-5
TGTGCCAGCAGCCATGGGGACACCGGGGAGCTGTTTTTT CASSHGDTGELFF TRBJ2-2 . . TRBV14
TGTGCCAGCAGCTTGGAATCAGGGACTGGGGGGGAAAAACTGTTTTTT CASSLESGTGGEKLFF TRBJ1-4 . . TRBV5-4
TGTGCCAGCAGCCAAGAGAAGCGGGGGGGCCTGGAGACCCAGTACTTC CASSQEKRGGLETQYF TRBJ2-5 TRBD2 . TRBV4-2
TGTGCCATCAGTGAGCCGGGACAGGGGCGGAACACCATATATTTT CAISEPGQGRNTIYF TRBJ1-3 TRBD1 . TRBV10-3
TGCGCCAGCAGCCAAGATCGGGTGGCGGTTACATTTTACGAGCAGTACTTC CASSQDRVAVTFYEQYF TRBJ2-7 . once TRBV4-1